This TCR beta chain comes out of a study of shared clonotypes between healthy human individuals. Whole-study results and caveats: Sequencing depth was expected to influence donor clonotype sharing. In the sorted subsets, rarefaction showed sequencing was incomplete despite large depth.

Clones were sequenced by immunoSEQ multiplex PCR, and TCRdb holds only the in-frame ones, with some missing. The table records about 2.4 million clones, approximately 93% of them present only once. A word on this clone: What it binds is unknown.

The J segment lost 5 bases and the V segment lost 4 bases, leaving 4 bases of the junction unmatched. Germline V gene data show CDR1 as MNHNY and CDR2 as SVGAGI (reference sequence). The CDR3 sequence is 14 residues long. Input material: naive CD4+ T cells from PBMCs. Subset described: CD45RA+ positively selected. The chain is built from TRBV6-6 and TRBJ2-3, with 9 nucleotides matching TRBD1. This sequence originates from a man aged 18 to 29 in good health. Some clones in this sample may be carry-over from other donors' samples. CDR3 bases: TGTGCCAGCAGTTCCCGACAGGGGGGAGATACGCAGTATTTT. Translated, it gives CASSSRQGGDTQYF.